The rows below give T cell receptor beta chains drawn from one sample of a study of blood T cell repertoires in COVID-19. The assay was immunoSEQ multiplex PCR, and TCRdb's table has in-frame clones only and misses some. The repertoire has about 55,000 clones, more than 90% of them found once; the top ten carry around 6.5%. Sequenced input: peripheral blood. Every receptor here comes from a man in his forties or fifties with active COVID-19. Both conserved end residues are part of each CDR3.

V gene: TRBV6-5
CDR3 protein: CASSRNGKAYSEQYF

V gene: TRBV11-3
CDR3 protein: CASGQGPQFEQYF

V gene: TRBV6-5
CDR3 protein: CASREAGVAGELFF

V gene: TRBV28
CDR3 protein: CASSSDSRPQQPQHF

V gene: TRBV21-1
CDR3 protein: CASSKAHGSYEQYF

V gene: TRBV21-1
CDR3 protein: CASSKAAFRERLANEQFF

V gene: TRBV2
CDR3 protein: CASSPQINEKLFF

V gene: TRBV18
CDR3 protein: CASSQGQVGNTEAFF

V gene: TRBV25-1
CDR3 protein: CASSQAGFGEQYF

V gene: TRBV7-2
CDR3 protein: CASSLAGQKNQPQHF

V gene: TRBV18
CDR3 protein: CASSPPDSTEAFF

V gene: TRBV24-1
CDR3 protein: CATSEVPGGQGHYEQYF

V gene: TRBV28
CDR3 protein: CASRPGTQSSYEQYF

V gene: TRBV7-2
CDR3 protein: CASSQNRGQNSPLHF

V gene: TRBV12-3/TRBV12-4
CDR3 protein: CASSPEQETQYF

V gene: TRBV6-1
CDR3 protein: CASSEAQGTAYGYTF

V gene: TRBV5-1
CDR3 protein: CASSWTLAGPRTYNEQFF

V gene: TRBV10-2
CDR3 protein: CASSPRNPPLLEQYF

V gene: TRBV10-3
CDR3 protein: CAIKGESYNSPLHF

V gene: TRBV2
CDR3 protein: CANGDRDYGGYTF

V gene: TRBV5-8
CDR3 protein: CASSLFGTGVGEQYF

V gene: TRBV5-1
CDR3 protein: CASSQGRATNEQFF

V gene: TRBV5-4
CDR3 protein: CASSLMRGGSSTDTQYF

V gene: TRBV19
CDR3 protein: CASRKQGAMNTEAFF

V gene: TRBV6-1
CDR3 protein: CASSELSNYGYTF

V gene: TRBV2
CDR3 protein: CASLLGRSTGELFF

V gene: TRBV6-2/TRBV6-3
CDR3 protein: CASSYSGNTIYF

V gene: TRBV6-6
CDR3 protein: CASSYGTGTTDTQYF

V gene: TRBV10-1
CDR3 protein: CASSPGQYSYEQYF

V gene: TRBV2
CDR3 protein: CASSDALAGGYEQYF

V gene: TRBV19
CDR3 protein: CASRPSQGYNSPLHF

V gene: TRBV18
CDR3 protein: CASSPSQTMAATF

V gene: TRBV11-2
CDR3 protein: CASSLGRAAEQYF

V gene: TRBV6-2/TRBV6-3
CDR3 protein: CASSYSAGHTGWQFF

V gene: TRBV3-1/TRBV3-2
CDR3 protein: CASSQGGGIADTIYF

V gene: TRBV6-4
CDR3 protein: CASSDSGGSSSYEQYF

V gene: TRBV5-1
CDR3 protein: CASSLGQGHLGDTQYF

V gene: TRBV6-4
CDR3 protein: CASSTASNTEAFF

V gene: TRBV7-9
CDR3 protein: CASSPSPGSGGIYEQYF

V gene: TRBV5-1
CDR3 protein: CASSAGPNVAEAFF

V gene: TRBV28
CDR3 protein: CASSASGGPQETQYF

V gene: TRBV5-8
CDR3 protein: CASSLSGGANSPLHF

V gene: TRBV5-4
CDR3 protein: CASSFGGWGGNTEAFF

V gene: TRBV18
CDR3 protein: CASSLEQTDPPAQYF

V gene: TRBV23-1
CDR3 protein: CASSHSSRDRGPNNSPLHF

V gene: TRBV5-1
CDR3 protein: CASSKGDRGSYEQYF

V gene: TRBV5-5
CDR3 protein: CASSFPGEETQYF

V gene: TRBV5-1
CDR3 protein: CASSLAGQPTYYGYTF

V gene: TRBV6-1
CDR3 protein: CASSEYHSEAFF

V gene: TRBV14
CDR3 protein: CASSPQGSGRARYEQYF

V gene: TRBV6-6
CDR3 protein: CASSPVPGHPEDGNTIYF

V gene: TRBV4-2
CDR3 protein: CASSQYRTGGKDTQYF

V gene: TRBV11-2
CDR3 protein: CAAGRNMNTEAFF

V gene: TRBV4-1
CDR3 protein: CASSQAPGQGPYGYTF

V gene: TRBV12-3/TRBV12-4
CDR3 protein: CASSPQANTEAFF